This T cell receptor beta chain was obtained from a study of cytomegalovirus exposure and HLA in healthy donors. Study-level background: A preliminary data release comprised 80 million or so unique TCRs obtained from HLA-typed donors. Findings and caveats of the study: Some highly shared sequence variants likely arose as a pipeline artifact. In a later analysis, TCR beta V- and J-gene trimming was associated with a missense DCLRE1C variant. TRBV6-2, TRBV6-3 and some other V segments were unresolvable in 87-base-pair reads.

This clone has just one count. Antigen unknown. The ends were cut back, 2 bases at V and 5 bases at J, with 13 bases in the middle. This CDR3 is built from 15 residues. CDR1 and CDR2 (germline): SGHTA, FQGTGA. 13 Jbeta primers and 60 Vbeta primers were used for the PCR. Libraries were prepared by immunoSEQ multiplex PCR; TCRdb keeps only in-frame clonotypes and omits some of them. Altogether about 140,000 clones are present, 70% to 80% being singletons, with the ten largest covering approximately 2.8%. The chain combines TRBV7-3 with TRBJ2-1, with D tentatively TRBD1 (6 bases). The clonotype was recovered from a female donor in good health and CMV-seronegative. The material sequenced was PBMCs. The CDR3 loop reads CASSLGAGVDNEQFF. In DNA, the CDR3 is TGTGCCAGCAGCTTAGGGGCAGGGGTAGACAATGAGCAGTTCTTC. Based on the CDR3 plus reference TRBV7-3 and TRBJ2-1, the full variable domain is GAGVSQTPSNKVTEKGKYVELRCDPISGHTALYWYRQSLGQGPEFLIYFQGTGAADDSGLPNDRFFAVRPEGSVSTLKIQRTERGDSAVYLCASSLGAGVDNEQFFGPGTRLTVL.